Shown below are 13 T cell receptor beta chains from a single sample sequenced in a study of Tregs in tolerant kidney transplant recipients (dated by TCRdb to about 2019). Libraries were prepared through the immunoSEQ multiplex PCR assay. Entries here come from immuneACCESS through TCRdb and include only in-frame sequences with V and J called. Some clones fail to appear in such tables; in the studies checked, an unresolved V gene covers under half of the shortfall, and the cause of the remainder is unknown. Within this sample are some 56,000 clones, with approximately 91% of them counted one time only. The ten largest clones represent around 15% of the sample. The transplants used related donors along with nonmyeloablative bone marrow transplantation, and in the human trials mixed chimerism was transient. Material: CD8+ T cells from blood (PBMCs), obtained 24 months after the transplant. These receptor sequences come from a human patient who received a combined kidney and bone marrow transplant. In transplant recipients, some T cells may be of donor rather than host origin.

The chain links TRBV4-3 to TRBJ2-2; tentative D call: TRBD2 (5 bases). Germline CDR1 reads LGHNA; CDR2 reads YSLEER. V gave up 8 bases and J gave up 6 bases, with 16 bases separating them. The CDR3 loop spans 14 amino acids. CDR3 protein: CASGPSGYAGELFF. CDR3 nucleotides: TGCGCCAGCGGACCCTCGGGATACGCCGGGGAGCTGTTTTTT.

DNA of the CDR3: TGTGCCAGCAGCTTGCCGCAGGACAGAAATAATTCACCCCTCCACTTT. Protein product: CASSLPQDRNNSPLHF. The genes are TRBV5-5 and TRBJ1-6; maybe TRBD1 (6 bases). This CDR3 has 16 residues. With 1 base removed from V and 5 bases from J, the gap between germline ends came to 13 bases. CDR1 is SGHKS, CDR2 YYEKEE, per germline (reference sequence). The whole variable domain, filled in from reference TRBV5-5 and TRBJ1-6, reads DAGVTQSPTHLIKTRGQQVTLRCSPISGHKSVSWYQQVLGQGPQFIFQYYEKEERGRGNFPDRFSARQFPNYSSELNVNALLLGDSALYLCASSLPQDRNNSPLHFGNGTRLTVT.

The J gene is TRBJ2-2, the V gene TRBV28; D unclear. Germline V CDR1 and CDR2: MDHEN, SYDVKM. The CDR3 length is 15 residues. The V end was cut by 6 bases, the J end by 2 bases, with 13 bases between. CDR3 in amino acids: CASSPIGRNTGELFF. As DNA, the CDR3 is TGTGCCAGCAGCCCCATTGGCAGAAACACCGGGGAGCTGTTTTTT.

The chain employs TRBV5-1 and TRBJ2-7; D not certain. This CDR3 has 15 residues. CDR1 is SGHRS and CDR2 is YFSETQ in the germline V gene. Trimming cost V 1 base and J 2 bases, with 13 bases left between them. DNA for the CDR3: TGCGCCAGCAGCTTGTCGTTGTCGTCCCCCTACGAGCAGTACTTC. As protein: CASSLSLSSPYEQYF.

CDR3 bases: TGTGCCAGCAGTTCCGTAGATGGCTACACCTTC. It translates to CASSSVDGYTF. This chain uses TRBV2 with TRBJ1-2; D unclear. Germline lookup yields CDR1 SNHLY and CDR2 FYNNEI. V dropped 5 bases and J dropped 6 bases, with 7 bases sitting between them. This CDR3 is built from 11 residues.

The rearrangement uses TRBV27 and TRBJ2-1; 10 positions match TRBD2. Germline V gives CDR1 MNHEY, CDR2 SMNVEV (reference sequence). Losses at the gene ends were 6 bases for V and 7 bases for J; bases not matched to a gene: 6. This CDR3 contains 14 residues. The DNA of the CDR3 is TGTGCCAGCAGACTGGGACTAGCGTGGAATGAGCAGTTCTTC. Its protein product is CASRLGLAWNEQFF.

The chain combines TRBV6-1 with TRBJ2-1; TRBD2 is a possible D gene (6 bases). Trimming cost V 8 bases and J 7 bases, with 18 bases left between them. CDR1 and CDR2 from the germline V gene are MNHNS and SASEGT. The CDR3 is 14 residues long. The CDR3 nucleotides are TGTGCCAGCCTGATGGAGGGGATACGTAATGAGCAGTTCTTC. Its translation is CASLMEGIRNEQFF.

In DNA, the CDR3 is TGTGCCAGCAGGTCCGGTACAGGGACCTATGGCTACACCTTC. This codes for CASRSGTGTYGYTF. The rearrangement joins TRBV28 to TRBJ1-2; perhaps TRBD1 as D (6 bases). The CDR3 runs to 14 residues. The V end lost 6 bases, the J end lost 4 bases, and 15 bases lay between the germline ends. The germline gives CDR1 MDHEN, CDR2 SYDVKM.

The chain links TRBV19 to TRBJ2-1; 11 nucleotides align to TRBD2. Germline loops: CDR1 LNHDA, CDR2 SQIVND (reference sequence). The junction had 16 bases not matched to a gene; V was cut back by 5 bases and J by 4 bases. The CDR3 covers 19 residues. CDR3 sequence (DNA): TGTGCCAGTAGTGTAACCTTACTAGCGGGGGTGCTCTCATACAATGAGCAGTTCTTC. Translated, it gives CASSVTLLAGVLSYNEQFF.

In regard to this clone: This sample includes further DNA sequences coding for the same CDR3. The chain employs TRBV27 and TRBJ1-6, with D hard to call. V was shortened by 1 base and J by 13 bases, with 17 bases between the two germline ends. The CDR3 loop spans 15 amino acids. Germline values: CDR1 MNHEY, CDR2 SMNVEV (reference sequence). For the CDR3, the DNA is TGTGCCAGCAGTTTATTCCCAAAGCCTACGTCCCCCCTCCACTTT. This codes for CASSLFPKPTSPLHF.

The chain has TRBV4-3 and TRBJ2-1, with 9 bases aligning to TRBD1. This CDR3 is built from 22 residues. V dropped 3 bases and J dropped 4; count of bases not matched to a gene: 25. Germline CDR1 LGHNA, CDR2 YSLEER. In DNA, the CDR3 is TGCGCCAGCAGCCACCCCACCATAGGGACAGGGAGCTTTTCGGCAATTTACAATGAGCAGTTCTTC. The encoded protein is CASSHPTIGTGSFSAIYNEQFF.

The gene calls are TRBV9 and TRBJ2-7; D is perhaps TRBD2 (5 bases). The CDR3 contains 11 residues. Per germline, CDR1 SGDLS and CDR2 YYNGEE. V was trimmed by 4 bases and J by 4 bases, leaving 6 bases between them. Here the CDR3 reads CASSRDYEQYF. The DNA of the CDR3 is TGTGCCAGCAGCCGGGATTACGAGCAGTACTTC. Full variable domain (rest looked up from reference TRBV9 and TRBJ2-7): DSGVTQTPKHLITATGQRVTLRCSPRSGDLSVYWYQQSLDQGLQFLIQYYNGEERAKGNILERFSAQQFPDLHSELNLSSLELGDSALYFCASSRDYEQYFGPGTRLTVT.

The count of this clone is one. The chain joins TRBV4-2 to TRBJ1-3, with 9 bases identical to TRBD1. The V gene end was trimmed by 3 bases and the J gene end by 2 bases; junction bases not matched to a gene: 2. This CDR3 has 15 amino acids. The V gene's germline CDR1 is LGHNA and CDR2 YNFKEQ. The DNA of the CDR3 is TGTGCCAGCAGCCAGGGACAGGGAACTGGAAACACCATATATTTT. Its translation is CASSQGQGTGNTIYF.